This TCR beta chain is from a study of blood T cell repertoires in COVID-19. In the study overall: Researchers got acute and convalescent COVID-19 samples from the United States, Italy and Spain. The analysed material was cDNA or gDNA that came from T cells, B-cell-depleted T cells, or PBMCs.

The length of the CDR3 is 17 residues. In the original processing: Reference gene primer amplification gave estimated nucleated cell counts. The method was immunoSEQ multiplex PCR; TCRdb's version includes in-frame clones alone and lacks a portion of them. V and J calls and clone size are given by that table; D and trimming were obtained from the DNA. The sample contains a few hundred thousand clones, about 85% of which appear only once. The chain recombines TRBV21-1 with TRBJ2-7; the DNA was not used to check the table's D call, TRBD1. TRBV21-1 is a pseudogene locus. Sequencing used peripheral blood. The sequence came from a man between 50 and 59 years old who had recovered from COVID-19. CDR3 coding DNA: TGTGCCAGCAGCTCGTATAGGGGGTTTGGGACCTCCTACGAGCAGTACTTC. Translated, it gives CASSSYRGFGTSYEQYF.